Listed below are T cell receptor beta chains from one sample, sequenced in a study of molecular identifiers for immune sequencing clone quantification. A single record per CDR3 protein comes from TCRdb applying MiXCR to the PCR reads. The table records about 640,000 distinct CDR3 sequences, just under 20% of them present only once. The material sequenced was naive CD8+ T cells from blood, with Jurkat cell RNA spiked in. The origin of the receptors is a human donor in good health. Some libraries in this study had Jurkat cell RNA spiked in. CDR3s include the opening cysteine and the closing phenylalanine or tryptophan. D genes are given only for firm matches. Part of the rows lack a size; the others show once, few, many or a class for expanded clones.

size,V,J,D,DNA,CDR3
many,TRBV5-5,TRBJ2-7,NA,TGTGCCAGCAGCCCTGTCTCGGCCTACGAGCAGTACTTC,CASSPVSAYEQYF
NA,TRBV4-1,TRBJ1-1,NA,TGCGCCAGCAGCCCTGTGGGGCCAGGGGAAGCTTTCTTT,CASSPVGPGEAFF
many,TRBV4-1,TRBJ2-7,NA,TGCGCCAGCAGCCAGGCCCCCGGTTCAGGGGAGTACTCCTACGAGCAGTACTTC,CASSQAPGSGEYSYEQYF
NA,TRBV29-1,TRBJ2-5,NA,TGCAGCGTTGAAGATCCGTTCGAGACAGGCTTAGCGGAGCGGGCCGAAGAGACCCAGTACTTC,CSVEDPFETGLAERAEETQYF
NA,TRBV7-9,TRBJ2-7,NA,TGTGCCAGCAGCTTAGCGCCCGGCAGGCCCTACGAGCAGTACTTC,CASSLAPGRPYEQYF
few,TRBV20-1,TRBJ2-1,NA,TGCAGTGCTAGGGACTTACAGTACTCCTACAATGAGCAGTTCTTC,CSARDLQYSYNEQFF
many,TRBV6-5,TRBJ2-7,TRBD2,TGTGCCAGCAGTTTGCTAGCGGGAGGGCCCTACGAGCAGTACTTC,CASSLLAGGPYEQYF
many,TRBV7-6,TRBJ2-2,NA,TGTGCCAGCTCTGTTGGGCTGGGGAACGGGGAGCTGTTTTTT,CASSVGLGNGELFF
NA,TRBV2,TRBJ2-2,NA,TGTGCCAGCAGTGAAACTGGTGGTACCGGGGAGCTGTTTTTT,CASSETGGTGELFF
NA,TRBV7-9,TRBJ1-1,NA,TGTGCCAGCAGCTCCGCCGGGACCGAAGCTTTCTTT,CASSSAGTEAFF